This T cell receptor (beta chain) is drawn from a study of T cells in Graves' hyperthyroidism and ophthalmopathy. Findings of the study overall: Most thyroid-expanded clonotypes above 0.001 were also found in blood.

This clonotype has a count of ten or more. Its antigen is not known. With 5 bases removed from V and 8 bases from J, the gap between germline ends came to 9 bases. Germline V gene lookup returns CDR1 MNHEY and CDR2 SMNVEV (reference sequence). The CDR3 consists of 11 residues. The TCR beta CDR3 regions underwent amplification using RNA transcripts as the source. The study used the HTBI primer set for a first-round RT-PCR of the TCR CDR3. MiXCR, applied by TCRdb to the multiplex PCR reads, yields one record per CDR3 protein. The sample lists about 280,000 distinct CDR3 sequences; approximately 26% were seen once.

Sequenced material: blood. The V gene is TRBV27, the J gene TRBJ1-2, with D possibly being TRBD1 (5 bases). The clonotype comes from a man in his forties or fifties with Graves' hyperthyroidism that later progressed to Graves' ophthalmopathy. The DNA of the CDR3 is TGTGCCAGCAGTCCAGGGTGGGGCTACACCTTC. Protein sequence: CASSPGWGYTF.